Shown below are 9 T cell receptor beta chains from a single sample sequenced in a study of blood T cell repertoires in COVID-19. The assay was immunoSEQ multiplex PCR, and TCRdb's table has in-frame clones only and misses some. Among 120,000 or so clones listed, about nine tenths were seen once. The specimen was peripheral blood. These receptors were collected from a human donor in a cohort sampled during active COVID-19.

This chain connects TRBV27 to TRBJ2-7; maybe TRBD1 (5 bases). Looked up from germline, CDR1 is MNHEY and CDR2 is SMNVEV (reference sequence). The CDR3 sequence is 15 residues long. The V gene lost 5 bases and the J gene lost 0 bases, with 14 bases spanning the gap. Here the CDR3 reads CASSEVLRASYEQYF. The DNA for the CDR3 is TGTGCCAGCAGTGAGGTTCTCAGGGCCTCCTACGAGCAGTACTTC.

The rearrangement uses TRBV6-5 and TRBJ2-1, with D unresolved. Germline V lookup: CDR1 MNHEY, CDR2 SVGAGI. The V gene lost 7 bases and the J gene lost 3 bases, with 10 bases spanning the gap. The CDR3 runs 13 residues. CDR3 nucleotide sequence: TGTGCCAGCACGGTTCCTGACTACAATGAGCAGTTCTTC. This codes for CASTVPDYNEQFF.

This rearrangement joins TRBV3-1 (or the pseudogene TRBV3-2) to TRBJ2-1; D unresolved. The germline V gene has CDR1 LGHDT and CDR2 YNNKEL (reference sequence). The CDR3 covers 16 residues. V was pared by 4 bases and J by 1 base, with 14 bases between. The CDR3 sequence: CASSLESSLSYNEQFF. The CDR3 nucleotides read TGTGCCAGCAGCCTCGAGAGCTCCCTTTCCTACAATGAGCAGTTCTTC.

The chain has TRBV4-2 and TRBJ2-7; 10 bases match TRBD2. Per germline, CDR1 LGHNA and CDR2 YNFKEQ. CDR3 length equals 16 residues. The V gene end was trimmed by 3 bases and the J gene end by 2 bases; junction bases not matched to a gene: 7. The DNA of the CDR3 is TGTGCCAGCAGCCACTCAGGACTAGCGGATCCCTACGAGCAGTACTTC. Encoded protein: CASSHSGLADPYEQYF.

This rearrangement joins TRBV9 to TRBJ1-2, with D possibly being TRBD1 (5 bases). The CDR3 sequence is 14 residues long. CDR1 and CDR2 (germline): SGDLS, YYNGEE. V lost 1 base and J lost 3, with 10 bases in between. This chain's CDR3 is CASSVYGGDYGYTF. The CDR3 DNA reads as TGTGCCAGCAGCGTATACGGGGGGGACTATGGCTACACCTTC.

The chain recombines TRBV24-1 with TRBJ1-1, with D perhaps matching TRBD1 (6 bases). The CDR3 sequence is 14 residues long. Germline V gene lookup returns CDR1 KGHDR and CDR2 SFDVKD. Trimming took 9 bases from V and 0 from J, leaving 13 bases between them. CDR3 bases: TGTGCCACCTCAAAGGGGGGGGTGAACACTGAAGCTTTCTTT. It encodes CATSKGGVNTEAFF.

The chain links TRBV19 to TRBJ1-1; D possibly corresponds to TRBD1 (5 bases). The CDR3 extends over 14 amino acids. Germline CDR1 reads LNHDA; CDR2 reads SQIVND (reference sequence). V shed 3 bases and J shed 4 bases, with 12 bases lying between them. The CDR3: CASSIPGGGTEAFF. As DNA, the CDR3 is TGTGCCAGTAGTATCCCAGGCGGGGGCACTGAAGCTTTCTTT.

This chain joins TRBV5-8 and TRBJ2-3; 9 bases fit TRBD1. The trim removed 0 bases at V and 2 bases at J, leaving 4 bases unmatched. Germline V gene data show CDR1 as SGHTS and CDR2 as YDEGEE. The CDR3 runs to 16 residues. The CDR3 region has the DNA TGTGCCAGCAGCTTGGGAACAGGGGGCCCCACAGATACGCAGTATTTT. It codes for CASSLGTGGPTDTQYF.

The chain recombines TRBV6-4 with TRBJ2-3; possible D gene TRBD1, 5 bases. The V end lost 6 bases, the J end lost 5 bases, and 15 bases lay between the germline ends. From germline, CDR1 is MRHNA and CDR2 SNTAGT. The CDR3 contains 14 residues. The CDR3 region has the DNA TGTGCCAGCAGCCCCAGGGTTTCCGTAGATACGCAGTATTTT. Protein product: CASSPRVSVDTQYF.